Listed below are T cell receptor beta chains from one sample, sequenced in a study of type 1 and type 2 diabetes patients. TCRdb ran MiXCR on the multiplex PCR reads and lists one entry per CDR3 protein. This table holds 250,000 or so distinct CDR3 sequences, 40% to 50% found once. Source material: peripheral blood mononuclear cells (PBMCs). These receptors came from a man aged 18 to 29 with type 2 diabetes. The CDR3 runs from the conserved cysteine through the conserved F or W. Each record gives: D gene, J gene, V gene, clone size, CDR3 DNA, CDR3 protein. A D gene is named only where the DNA matches it firmly. Size is stated for part of the rows, as once, few or many counts, or as a class when the clone is expanded.

D: -
J: TRBJ2-7
V: TRBV19
size: few
DNA: TGTGCCAGTAGCCTCTTGGAGGGCGAGCAGTACTTC
CDR3: CASSLLEGEQYF

D: -
J: TRBJ1-6
V: TRBV11-2
size: few
DNA: TGTGCCAGCAGCTTACAGGAGGACTCACCCCTCCACTTT
CDR3: CASSLQEDSPLHF

D: TRBD2
J: TRBJ2-2
V: TRBV2
size: -
DNA: TGTGCCAGCAGGCCCCGGGGGGCGAACACCGGGGAGCTGTTTTTT
CDR3: CASRPRGANTGELFF

D: -
J: TRBJ2-6
V: TRBV7-4
size: -
DNA: TGTGCCAGCAGCTTAGACTCTGGGGCCAACGTCCTGACTTTC
CDR3: CASSLDSGANVLTF

D: TRBD1
J: TRBJ2-2
V: TRBV19
size: -
DNA: TGTGCCTCCACCCGGGACAGGGGTCCCGGGGAGCTGTTTTTT
CDR3: CASTRDRGPGELFF

D: TRBD1
J: TRBJ1-2
V: TRBV12-5
size: -
DNA: TGTGCTAGTGGTTTGCCGGGACAGGGTGGGGGCTACACCTTC
CDR3: CASGLPGQGGGYTF

D: -
J: TRBJ2-1
V: TRBV20-1
size: -
DNA: TGCAGTGCAGAGCGGCGGAATGAGCAGTTCTTC
CDR3: CSAERRNEQFF

D: -
J: TRBJ2-1
V: TRBV10-1
size: -
DNA: TGCGCCAGCAGTGAGTGGCTGAATACCTACAATGAGCAGTTCTTC
CDR3: CASSEWLNTYNEQFF

D: -
J: TRBJ1-2
V: TRBV4-2
size: -
DNA: TGTGCCAGCAGCCAAGACTTAACGGGTTTCTATGGCTACACCTTC
CDR3: CASSQDLTGFYGYTF

D: -
J: TRBJ1-4
V: TRBV28
size: -
DNA: TGTGCCAGCAGTTCGGTCGGAAATAATGAAAAACTGTTTTTT
CDR3: CASSSVGNNEKLFF

D: -
J: TRBJ1-4
V: TRBV15
size: few
DNA: TGTGCCGCCTCGGGCAGGATTAATGAAAAACTGTTTTTT
CDR3: CAASGRINEKLFF

D: -
J: TRBJ1-2
V: TRBV4-3
size: few
DNA: TGCGCCAGCAGCGAGGGTTATAACTATGGCTACACCTTC
CDR3: CASSEGYNYGYTF

D: -
J: TRBJ1-2
V: TRBV7-9
size: -
DNA: TGTGCCAGCAGCCAACCTGTCGATGGCTACACCTTC
CDR3: CASSQPVDGYTF

D: -
J: TRBJ2-2
V: TRBV11-3
size: -
DNA: TGTGCCAGCAGCGATAGGGGCTGGAACACCGGGGAGCTGTTTTTT
CDR3: CASSDRGWNTGELFF

D: TRBD1
J: TRBJ1-1
V: TRBV10-3
size: -
DNA: TGTGCCATCACCAAGACAGGGGAGGCGGATACTGAAGCTTTCTTT
CDR3: CAITKTGEADTEAFF

D: -
J: TRBJ1-2
V: TRBV20-1
size: -
DNA: TGCAGTGCTAGAGGAACGGAACACTATGGCTACACCTTC
CDR3: CSARGTEHYGYTF

D: TRBD1
J: TRBJ1-1
V: TRBV2
size: few
DNA: TGTGCCAGCATTTGGACAGGGGCGAGGGGTGAAGCTTTCTTT
CDR3: CASIWTGARGEAFF

D: TRBD1
J: TRBJ1-4
V: TRBV12-3/TRBV12-4
size: -
DNA: TGTGCCAGCACCACCCCGGGACGGGACAGGGTGATTGAAAAACTGTTTTTT
CDR3: CASTTPGRDRVIEKLFF

D: -
J: TRBJ2-1
V: TRBV28
size: few
DNA: TGTGCCAGCAGTTTGGCAGGGGACTACAATGAGCAGTTCTTC
CDR3: CASSLAGDYNEQFF

D: TRBD2
J: TRBJ2-2
V: TRBV24-1
size: -
DNA: TGTGCCACCAGTGAGTTTGGGTGGGGTACTAGCGCCGGGGAGCTGTTTTTT
CDR3: CATSEFGWGTSAGELFF

D: -
J: TRBJ1-2
V: TRBV10-3
size: many
DNA: TGTGCCACCACAGGGCGTACTAACTATGGCTACACCTTC
CDR3: CATTGRTNYGYTF

D: TRBD1
J: TRBJ2-7
V: TRBV7-2
size: few
DNA: TGTGCCAGCAGCTCACAGGGGGTAGTCTACGAGCAGTACTTC
CDR3: CASSSQGVVYEQYF

D: -
J: TRBJ1-1
V: TRBV9
size: -
DNA: TGTGCCAGCAGCGTAGTGGGGGTCGTTCACGGGGACACTGAAGCTTTCTTT
CDR3: CASSVVGVVHGDTEAFF

D: -
J: TRBJ2-7
V: TRBV14
size: few
DNA: TGTGCCAGCAGCCAAGTCCCCGACAGGCCCTACGAGCAGTACTTC
CDR3: CASSQVPDRPYEQYF

D: -
J: TRBJ2-6
V: TRBV20-1
size: -
DNA: TGCAGTGCTGACGGATCCGGGGCCAACGTCCTGACTTTC
CDR3: CSADGSGANVLTF

D: -
J: TRBJ2-2
V: TRBV9
size: -
DNA: TGTGCCAGCAGCGAGGGAATGGGGGAGGGGGAGCTGTTTTTT
CDR3: CASSEGMGEGELFF

D: -
J: TRBJ1-3
V: TRBV28
size: -
DNA: TGTGCCAGCAGAACCGCTGGAAACACCATATATTTT
CDR3: CASRTAGNTIYF

D: -
J: TRBJ2-1
V: TRBV19
size: once
DNA: TGTGCCAGTTGGTCGGGGTACAATGAGCAGTTCTTC
CDR3: CASWSGYNEQFF

D: TRBD1
J: TRBJ2-5
V: TRBV2
size: -
DNA: TGTGCCAGCAGTGAGGGGGGCAGGGGGCGAATGTCAGAGACCCAGTACTTC
CDR3: CASSEGGRGRMSETQYF

D: TRBD1
J: TRBJ1-2
V: TRBV13
size: -
DNA: TGTGCCAGCACCCCGACAGGGCCCCACTATGGCTACACCTTC
CDR3: CASTPTGPHYGYTF

D: TRBD1
J: TRBJ2-7
V: TRBV6-5
size: few
DNA: TGTGCCAGCAGTTACACAGTCGTGGGGACAGGGTCTAGGCACGAGCAGTACTTC
CDR3: CASSYTVVGTGSRHEQYF

D: -
J: TRBJ2-7
V: TRBV25-1
size: many
DNA: TGTGCCAGCAGTGACCTCGGACGGTACGAGCAGTACTTC
CDR3: CASSDLGRYEQYF

D: TRBD1
J: TRBJ1-6
V: TRBV2
size: -
DNA: TGTGCCAGCAGGGGATCCAGGACAGGGTCGAGTACTTCACCCCTCCACTTT
CDR3: CASRGSRTGSSTSPLHF

D: -
J: TRBJ1-6
V: TRBV10-3
size: -
DNA: TGTGCCATCAGAGGGGACGGAGATAATTCACCCCTCCACTTT
CDR3: CAIRGDGDNSPLHF

D: -
J: TRBJ1-2
V: TRBV3-1
size: -
DNA: TGTGCCAGCAGCCAACAGGTCAACTATGGCTACACCTTC
CDR3: CASSQQVNYGYTF

D: TRBD2
J: TRBJ2-3
V: TRBV27
size: -
DNA: TGTGCCAGCAGTTTGACTAGCGGAATATGGGATACGCAGTATTTT
CDR3: CASSLTSGIWDTQYF